This record concerns one T cell receptor beta chain sequence. The deep-level immunoSEQ assay was used. Sequenced by immunoSEQ multiplex PCR; TCRdb stores in-frame clones only, minus some. The table has some 740,000 clones, 80% to 95% seen once. The germline V gene encodes CDR1 SNHLY and CDR2 FYNNEI. This CDR3 has 14 amino acids. The V end was cut by 4 bases, the J end by 9 bases, with 13 bases between. CD45RO-negative, CCR7-selected cells formed the naive CD8 fraction, which excluded terminally differentiated effector memory CD45RA+ cells. Each donor was a Caucasian adult residing in Nashville, Tennessee. The record originates from a study of shared clonotypes between healthy human individuals. Whole-study context: Ranging from 18 to 49 in age, donors were a couple of women and a few men.

The rearrangement links TRBV2 to TRBJ1-6; D is perhaps TRBD1 (6 bases). Sequenced material: naive CD8+ T cells sorted from blood. The receptor comes from a man aged 25 to 45 in good health. The CDR3 reads CASSVSGAASPLHF. The CDR3 nucleotides are TGTGCCAGCAGTGTCTCGGGGGCTGCTTCACCCCTCCACTTT.